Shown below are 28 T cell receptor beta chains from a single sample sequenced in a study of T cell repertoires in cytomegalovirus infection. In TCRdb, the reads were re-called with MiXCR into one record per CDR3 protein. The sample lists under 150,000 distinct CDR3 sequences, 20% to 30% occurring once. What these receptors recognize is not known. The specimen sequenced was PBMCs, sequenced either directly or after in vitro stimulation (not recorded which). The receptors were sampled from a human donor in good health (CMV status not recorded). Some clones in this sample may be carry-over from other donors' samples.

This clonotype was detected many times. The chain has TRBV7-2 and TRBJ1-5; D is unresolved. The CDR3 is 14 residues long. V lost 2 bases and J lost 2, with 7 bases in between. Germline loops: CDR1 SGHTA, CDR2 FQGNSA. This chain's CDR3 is CASSLFTRNQPQHF. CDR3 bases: TGTGCCAGCAGCTTATTTACCCGCAATCAGCCCCAGCATTTT. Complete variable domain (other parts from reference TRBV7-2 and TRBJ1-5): GAGVSQSPSNKVTEKGKDVELRCDPISGHTALYWYRQSLGQGLEFLIYFQGNSAPDKSGLPSDRFSAERTGGSVSTLTIQRTQQEDSAVYLCASSLFTRNQPQHFGDGTRLSIL.

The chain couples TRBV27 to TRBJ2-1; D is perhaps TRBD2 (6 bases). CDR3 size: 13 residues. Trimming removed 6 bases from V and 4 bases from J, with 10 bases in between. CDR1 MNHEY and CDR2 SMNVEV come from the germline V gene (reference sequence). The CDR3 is CASRGDFYNEQFF. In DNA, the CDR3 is TGTGCCAGCAGGGGGGACTTTTACAATGAGCAGTTCTTC.

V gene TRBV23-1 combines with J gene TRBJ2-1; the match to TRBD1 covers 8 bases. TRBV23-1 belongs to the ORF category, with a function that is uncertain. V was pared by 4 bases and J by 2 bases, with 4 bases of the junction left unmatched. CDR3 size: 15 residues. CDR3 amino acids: CASSRRDRPYNEQFF. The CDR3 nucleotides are TGCGCCAGCAGTCGCCGGGACAGGCCCTACAATGAGCAGTTCTTC.

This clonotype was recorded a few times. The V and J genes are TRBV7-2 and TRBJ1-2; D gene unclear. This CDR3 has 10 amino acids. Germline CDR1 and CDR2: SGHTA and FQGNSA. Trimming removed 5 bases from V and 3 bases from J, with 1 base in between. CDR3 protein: CASSDYGYTF. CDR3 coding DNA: TGTGCCAGCAGCGACTATGGCTACACCTTC. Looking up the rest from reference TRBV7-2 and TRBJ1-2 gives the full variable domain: GAGVSQSPSNKVTEKGKDVELRCDPISGHTALYWYRQSLGQGLEFLIYFQGNSAPDKSGLPSDRFSAERTGGSVSTLTIQRTQQEDSAVYLCASSDYGYTFGSGTRLTVV.

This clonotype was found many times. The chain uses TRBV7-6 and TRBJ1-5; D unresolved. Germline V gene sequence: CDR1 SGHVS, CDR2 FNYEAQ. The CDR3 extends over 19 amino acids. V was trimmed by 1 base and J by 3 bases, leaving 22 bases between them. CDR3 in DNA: TGTGCCAGCAGCTTAGATGCCGCTCGCCCCGGGGAGTCCAATCAGCCCCAGCATTTT. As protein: CASSLDAARPGESNQPQHF.

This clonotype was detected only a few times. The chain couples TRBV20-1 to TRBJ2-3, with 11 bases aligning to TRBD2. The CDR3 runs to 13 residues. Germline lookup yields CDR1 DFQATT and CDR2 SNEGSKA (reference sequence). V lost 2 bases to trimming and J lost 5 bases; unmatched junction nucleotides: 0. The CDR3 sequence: CSARLAGGDTQYF. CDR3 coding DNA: TGCAGTGCTAGACTAGCGGGAGGAGATACGCAGTATTTT.

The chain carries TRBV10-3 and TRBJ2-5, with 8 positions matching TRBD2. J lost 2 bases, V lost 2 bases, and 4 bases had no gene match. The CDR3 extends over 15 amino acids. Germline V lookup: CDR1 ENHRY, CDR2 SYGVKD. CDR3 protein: CAISEVSSGQETQYF. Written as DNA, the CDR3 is TGTGCCATCAGTGAGGTGTCTAGCGGGCAAGAGACCCAGTACTTC.

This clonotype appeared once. CDR3 nucleotides: TGTGCCAGCAGTTCAGCCAGGGAGACCCAGTACTTC. Translation gives CASSSARETQYF. V gene TRBV12-3 or TRBV12-4 combines with J gene TRBJ2-5; D remains ambiguous. The CDR3 consists of 12 residues. V was clipped by 4 bases and J by 5 bases, with 8 bases between them.

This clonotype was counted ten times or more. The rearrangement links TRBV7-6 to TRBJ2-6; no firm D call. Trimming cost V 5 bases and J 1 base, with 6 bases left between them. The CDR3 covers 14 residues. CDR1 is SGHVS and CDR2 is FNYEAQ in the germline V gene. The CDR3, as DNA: TGTGCCAGCAGCCCCAAATCTGGGGCCAACGTCCTGACTTTC. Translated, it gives CASSPKSGANVLTF.

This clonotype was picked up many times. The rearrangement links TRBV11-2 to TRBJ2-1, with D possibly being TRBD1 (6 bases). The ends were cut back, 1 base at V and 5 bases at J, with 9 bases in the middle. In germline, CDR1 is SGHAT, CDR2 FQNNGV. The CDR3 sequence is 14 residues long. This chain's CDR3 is CASSLGNRDNEQFF. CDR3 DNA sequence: TGTGCCAGCAGCTTAGGCAACAGGGACAATGAGCAGTTCTTC.

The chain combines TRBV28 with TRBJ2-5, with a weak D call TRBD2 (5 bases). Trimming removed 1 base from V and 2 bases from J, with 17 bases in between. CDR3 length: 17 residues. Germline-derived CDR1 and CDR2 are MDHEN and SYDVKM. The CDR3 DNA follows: TGTGCCAGCAGTTTATCCCGGGAAGGGCCCGATCAAGAGACCCAGTACTTC. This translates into CASSLSREGPDQETQYF.

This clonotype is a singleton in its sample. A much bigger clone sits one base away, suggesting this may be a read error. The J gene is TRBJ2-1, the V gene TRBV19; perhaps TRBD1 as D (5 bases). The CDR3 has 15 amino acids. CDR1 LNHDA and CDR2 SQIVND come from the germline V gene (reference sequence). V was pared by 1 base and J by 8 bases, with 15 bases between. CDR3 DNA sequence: TGTGCCAGTAGTATAGGGACGTACAGGTGGGATGAGCAGTTCTTC. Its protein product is CASSIGTYRWDEQFF.

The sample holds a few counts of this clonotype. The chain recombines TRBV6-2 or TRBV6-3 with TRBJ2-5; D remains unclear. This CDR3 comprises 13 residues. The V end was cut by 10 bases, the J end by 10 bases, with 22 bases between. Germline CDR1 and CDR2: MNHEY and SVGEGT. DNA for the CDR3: TGTGCCACCAAGGGTACCCCCTGGTTAGGCCAGTACTTC. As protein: CATKGTPWLGQYF.

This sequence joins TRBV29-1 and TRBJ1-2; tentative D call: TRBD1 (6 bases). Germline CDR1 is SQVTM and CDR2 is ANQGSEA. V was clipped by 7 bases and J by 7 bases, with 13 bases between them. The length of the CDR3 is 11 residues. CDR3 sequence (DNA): TGCAGCGGGCGGACAGACACTGGCTACACCTTC. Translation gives CSGRTDTGYTF.

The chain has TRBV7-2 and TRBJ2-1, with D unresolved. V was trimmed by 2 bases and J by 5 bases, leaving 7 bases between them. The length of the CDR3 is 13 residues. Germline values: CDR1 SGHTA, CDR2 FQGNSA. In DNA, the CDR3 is TGTGCCAGCAGCTTACCCCCAAACAATGAGCAGTTCTTC. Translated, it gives CASSLPPNNEQFF.

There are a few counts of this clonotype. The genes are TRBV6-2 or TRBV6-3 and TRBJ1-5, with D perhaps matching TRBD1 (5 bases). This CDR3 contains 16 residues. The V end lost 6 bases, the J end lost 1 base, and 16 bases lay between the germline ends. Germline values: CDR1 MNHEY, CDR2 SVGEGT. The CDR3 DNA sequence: TGTGCCAGCAGCGCCACCCGGGGCCCCAGCAATCAGCCCCAGCATTTT. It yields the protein CASSATRGPSNQPQHF.

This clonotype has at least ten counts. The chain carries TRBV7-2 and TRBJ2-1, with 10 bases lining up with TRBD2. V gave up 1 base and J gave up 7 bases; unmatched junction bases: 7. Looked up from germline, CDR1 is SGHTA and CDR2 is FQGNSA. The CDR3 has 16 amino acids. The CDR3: CASSLVGSGRNNEQFF. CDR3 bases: TGTGCCAGCAGCTTAGTAGGTAGCGGGAGGAATAATGAGCAGTTCTTC.

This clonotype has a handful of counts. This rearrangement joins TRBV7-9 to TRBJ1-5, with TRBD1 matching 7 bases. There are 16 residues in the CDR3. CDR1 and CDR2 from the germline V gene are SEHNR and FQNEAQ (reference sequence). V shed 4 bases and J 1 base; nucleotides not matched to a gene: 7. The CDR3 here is CASSSTTGPSNQPQHF. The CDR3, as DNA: TGTGCCAGCAGCTCCACGACAGGGCCCAGCAATCAGCCCCAGCATTTT.

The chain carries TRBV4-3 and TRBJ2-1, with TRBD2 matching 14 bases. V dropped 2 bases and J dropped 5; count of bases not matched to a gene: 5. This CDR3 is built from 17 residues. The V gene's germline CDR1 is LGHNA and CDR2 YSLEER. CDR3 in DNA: TGCGCCAGCAGCCAAAGACTAGCGGGAGGGCTCGACAATGAGCAGTTCTTC. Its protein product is CASSQRLAGGLDNEQFF.

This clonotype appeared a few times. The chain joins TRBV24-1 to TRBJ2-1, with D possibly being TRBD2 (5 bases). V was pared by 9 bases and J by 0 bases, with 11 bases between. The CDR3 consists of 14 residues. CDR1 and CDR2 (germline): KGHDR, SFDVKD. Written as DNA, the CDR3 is TGTGCCACCGGAGAGGGCCACTCCTACAATGAGCAGTTCTTC. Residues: CATGEGHSYNEQFF.

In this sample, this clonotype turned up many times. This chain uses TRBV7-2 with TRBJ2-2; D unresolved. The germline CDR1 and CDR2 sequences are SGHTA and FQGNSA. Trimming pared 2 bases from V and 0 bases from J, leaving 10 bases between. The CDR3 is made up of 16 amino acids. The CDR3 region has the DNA TGTGCCAGCAGCTTACAACATCTTTCGAACACCGGGGAGCTGTTTTTT. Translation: CASSLQHLSNTGELFF.

The chain's CDR3 is CAISERASPPGELFF. CDR3 coding DNA: TGTGCCATCAGTGAAAGAGCTAGCCCCCCCGGGGAGCTGTTTTTT. J is TRBJ2-2 and V is TRBV10-3; D is possibly TRBD2 (5 bases). CDR3 size: 15 residues. CDR1 and CDR2 from the germline V gene are ENHRY and SYGVKD. The V end lost 3 bases, the J end lost 6 bases, and 14 bases lay between the germline ends.

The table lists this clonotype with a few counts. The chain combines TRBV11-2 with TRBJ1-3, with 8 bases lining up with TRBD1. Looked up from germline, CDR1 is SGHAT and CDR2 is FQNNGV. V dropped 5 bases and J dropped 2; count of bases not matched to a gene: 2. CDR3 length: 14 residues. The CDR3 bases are TGTGCCAGCAGCAAGACAGGGGCTGGAAACACCATATATTTT. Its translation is CASSKTGAGNTIYF.

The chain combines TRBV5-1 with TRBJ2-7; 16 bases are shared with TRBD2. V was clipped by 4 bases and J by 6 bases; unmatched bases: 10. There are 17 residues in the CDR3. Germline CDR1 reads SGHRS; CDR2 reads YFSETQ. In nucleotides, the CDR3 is TGCGCCAGCAGCCGGGGACTAGCGGGAGGGCCACCCCCCGAGCAGTACTTC. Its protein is CASSRGLAGGPPPEQYF. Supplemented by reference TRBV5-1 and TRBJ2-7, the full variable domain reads KAGVTQTPRYLIKTRGQQVTLSCSPISGHRSVSWYQQTPGQGLQFLFEYFSETQRNKGNFPGRFSGRQFSNSRSEMNVSTLELGDSALYLCASSRGLAGGPPPEQYFGPGTRLTVT.

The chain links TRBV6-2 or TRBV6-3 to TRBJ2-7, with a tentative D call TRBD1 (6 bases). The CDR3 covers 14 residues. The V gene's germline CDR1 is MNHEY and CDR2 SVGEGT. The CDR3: CASRQGTSSLEQHV. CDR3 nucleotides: TGTGCCAGCAGGCAGGGGACATCCTCGCTGGAGCAGCACGTC.

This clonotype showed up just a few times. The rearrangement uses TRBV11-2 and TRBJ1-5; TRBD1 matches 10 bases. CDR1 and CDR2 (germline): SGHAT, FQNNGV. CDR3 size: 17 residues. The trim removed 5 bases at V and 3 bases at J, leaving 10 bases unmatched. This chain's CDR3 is CASSKRTGGRDNQPQHF. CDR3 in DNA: TGTGCCAGCAGCAAGCGGACAGGGGGTAGAGACAATCAGCCCCAGCATTTT.

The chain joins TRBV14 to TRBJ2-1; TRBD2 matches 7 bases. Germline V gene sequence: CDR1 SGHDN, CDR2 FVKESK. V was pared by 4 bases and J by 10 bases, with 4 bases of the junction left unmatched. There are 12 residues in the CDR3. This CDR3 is CASSRSGPEQFF. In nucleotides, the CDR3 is TGTGCCAGCAGCCGTAGCGGGCCCGAGCAGTTCTTC.

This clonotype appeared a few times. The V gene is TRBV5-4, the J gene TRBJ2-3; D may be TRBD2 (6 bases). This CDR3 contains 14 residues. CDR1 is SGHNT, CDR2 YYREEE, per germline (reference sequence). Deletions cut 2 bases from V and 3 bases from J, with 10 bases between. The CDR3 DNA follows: TGTGCCAGCAGCTTTACTAGCTCGACAGATACGCAGTATTTT. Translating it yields CASSFTSSTDTQYF. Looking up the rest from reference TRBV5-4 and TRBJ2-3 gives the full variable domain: ETGVTQSPTHLIKTRGQQVTLRCSSQSGHNTVSWYQQALGQGPQFIFQYYREEENGRGNFPPRFSGLQFPNYSSELNVNALELDDSALYLCASSFTSSTDTQYFGPGTRLTVL.